This TCR beta chain appears in the sequencing data of a study of PD-1 blockade in classical Hodgkin lymphoma. Germline V gene data show CDR1 as MNHEY and CDR2 as SVGAGI. The CDR3 spans 12 residues. V gave up 7 bases and J gave up 3 bases, with 9 bases separating them. Profiled with immunoSEQ multiplex PCR; TCRdb holds only in-frame clones, not every one. The sample consists of 20,000 to 25,000 clones, more than 90% of them appearing once. This clone was detected only once. The antigen is undetermined. Time point: newly diagnosed, previously untreated cHL patient sample. Purification of CD4+ T cells from thawed PBMCs was achieved by magnetic negative selection. Study outcomes and limitations: Possibly reflecting disease activity or prior therapy, repertoire differences have causes that remain undefined. At baseline, newly diagnosed patients reportedly showed less TCR diversity than healthy donors.

The V call is TRBV6-5, the J call TRBJ1-2; the D gene is possibly TRBD1 (6 bases). The sequencing input was CD4+ T cells from blood. This TCR came from a human donor with classical Hodgkin lymphoma. The CDR3 nucleotides read TGTGCCAGCAAGGGGGGATACTATGGCTACACCTTC. This encodes CASKGGYYGYTF.